Shown below are 16 T cell receptor beta chains from a single sample sequenced in a study of low-dose radiotherapy and immunotherapy resistance in tumors. Alpha and beta chains were covered, as first-strand cDNA relied on TRAV- and TRBV-specific primers. The authors ran 15 to 20 PCR cycles to amplify TCRs with a constant-region primer and V-primer adapter. MiXCR, applied by TCRdb to the reads, yields one record per CDR3 protein. Of about 7,900 distinct CDR3 sequences listed, 60% to 70% are singletons. These receptors were collected from a human donor with advanced metastatic prostate, ovarian, gallbladder or colorectal cancer (not recorded which). This table probably holds off-target reads from a library built for another chain.

Only a few counts were recorded for this clonotype. The chain employs TRBV28 and TRBJ1-3; the D gene is possibly TRBD1 (5 bases). The germline V gene has CDR1 MDHEN and CDR2 SYDVKM. CDR3 length equals 16 residues. V lost 3 bases and J 0 bases, leaving 12 bases between the germline ends. The CDR3 spells CASSFRQMSSGNTIYF. The DNA of the CDR3 is TGTGCCAGCAGTTTCCGACAGATGAGCTCTGGAAACACCATATATTTT.

V gene TRBV7-9 combines with J gene TRBJ2-3; weak D call: TRBD1 (6 bases). Germline CDR1 is SEHNR and CDR2 is FQNEAQ (reference sequence). The CDR3 has 15 residues. The V and J ends lost 5 bases and 0 bases respectively, with 12 bases between them. CDR3 in amino acids: CASSPPDSSTDTQYF. The CDR3 nucleotides read TGTGCCAGCAGCCCACCGGACAGCAGCACAGATACGCAGTATTTT.

This chain uses TRBV7-9 with TRBJ2-7; TRBD1 aligns across 7 bases. V was pared by 2 bases and J by 5 bases, with 6 bases of the junction left unmatched. The CDR3 runs 14 residues. Germline V gene data show CDR1 as SEHNR and CDR2 as FQNEAQ (reference sequence). The CDR3: CASSLTTGPHEQYF. Here the CDR3 DNA reads TGTGCCAGCAGCTTAACGACAGGGCCCCACGAGCAGTACTTC.

The V call is TRBV5-1, the J call TRBJ2-1; D is uncertain. The CDR3 totals 13 residues. Germline CDR1 is SGHRS and CDR2 is YFSETQ. V shed 1 base and J shed 9 bases, with 11 bases lying between them. This chain's CDR3 is CASSLPPLSEQFF. CDR3 DNA sequence: TGCGCCAGCAGCTTGCCCCCTTTGAGTGAGCAGTTCTTC.

This clonotype was seen only once. One junction end disagrees with the germline gene, perhaps due to a read error. The chain combines TRBV3-1 with TRBJ2-6; 8 bases fit TRBD1. The CDR3 sequence is 13 residues long. CDR1 is LGHDT and CDR2 is YNNKEL in the germline V gene (reference sequence). CDR3: CGQGRPGPNVLTF. For the CDR3, the DNA is TGTGGACAGGGGCGGCCTGGGCCCAACGTCCTGACTTTC.

The chain links TRBV2 to TRBJ1-4, with D uncertain. The V end lost 3 bases, the J end lost 4 bases, and 9 bases lay between the germline ends. Germline CDR1 reads SNHLY; CDR2 reads FYNNEI. The CDR3 length is 14 residues. In nucleotides, the CDR3 is TGTGCCAGCAGTGACTCCTATCATAATGAAAAACTGTTTTTT. Amino acid sequence: CASSDSYHNEKLFF.

The V gene is TRBV19, the J gene TRBJ1-5; 8 bases are a match to TRBD1. V lost 4 bases, J lost 0 bases, and 2 bases stayed unmatched. The CDR3 spans 15 residues. Germline values: CDR1 LNHDA, CDR2 SQIVND (reference sequence). The CDR3 DNA reads as TGTGCCAGTAGTAGGACAGGGAGTAGCAATCAGCCCCAGCATTTT. Encoded protein: CASSRTGSSNQPQHF.

The gene calls are TRBV12-3 or TRBV12-4 and TRBJ2-2; D remains unclear. There are 13 residues in the CDR3. The ends were cut back, 2 bases at V and 5 bases at J, with 6 bases in the middle. The CDR3 region is CASSLLLTGELFF. Written as DNA, the CDR3 is TGTGCCAGCAGTTTATTGCTGACCGGGGAGCTGTTTTTT.

The chain links TRBV6-5 to TRBJ2-3; D remains ambiguous. In germline, CDR1 is MNHEY, CDR2 SVGAGI. V was trimmed by 8 bases and J by 0 bases, leaving 15 bases between them. CDR3 size: 15 residues. The CDR3 loop is CASRRRRISTDTQYF. DNA for the CDR3: TGTGCCAGCCGACGACGTAGGATTAGCACAGATACGCAGTATTTT.

The chain links TRBV6-8 to TRBJ2-7; no clear D gene. CDR3 length equals 12 residues. CDR1 and CDR2 from the germline V gene are MNHGY and SAAAGT. The germline V and J ends were trimmed by 5 bases and 2 bases, with 7 bases remaining between them. The CDR3 DNA reads as TGTGCCAGCAGTCCTGGAACCTACGAGCAGTACTTC. Protein product: CASSPGTYEQYF.

The V gene is TRBV10-3, the J gene TRBJ2-4, with D possibly being TRBD2 (6 bases). V lost 6 bases to trimming and J lost 10 bases, with 16 bases between them. Per the germline V gene, CDR1 is ENHRY and CDR2 is SYGVKD. CDR3 length: 13 amino acids. The chain's CDR3 is CAIRPDTAGIQYF. The DNA for the CDR3 is TGTGCCATCAGGCCAGACACGGCGGGGATTCAGTACTTC.

V and J are TRBV19 and TRBJ1-5, with 11 nucleotides matching TRBD1. From germline, CDR1 is LNHDA and CDR2 SQIVND (reference sequence). This CDR3 region has 17 residues. V dropped 5 bases and J dropped 2; count of bases not matched to a gene: 8. CDR3 sequence (DNA): TGTGCCAGTAGTGCAGGACAGGGGGCGGCTGGCAATCAGCCCCAGCATTTT. Translated: CASSAGQGAAGNQPQHF.

This chain connects TRBV7-2 to TRBJ2-7; 7 bases are a match to TRBD2. The CDR3 loop spans 18 amino acids. CDR1 and CDR2 (germline): SGHTA, FQGNSA. With V trimmed by 5 bases and J by 2 bases, 18 bases remained unmatched. The CDR3 DNA is TGTGCCAGCAGCAGGACCCCTCCCCGTGGGGGGAGGGCCTACGAGCAGTACTTC. Translating gives CASSRTPPRGGRAYEQYF. Full variable domain (missing parts from reference TRBV7-2 and TRBJ2-7): GAGVSQSPSNKVTEKGKDVELRCDPISGHTALYWYRQSLGQGLEFLIYFQGNSAPDKSGLPSDRFSAERTGGSVSTLTIQRTQQEDSAVYLCASSRTPPRGGRAYEQYFGPGTRLTVT.

The V gene is TRBV4-2, the J gene TRBJ2-6; the match to TRBD2 covers 8 bases. Germline values: CDR1 LGHNA, CDR2 YNFKEQ. J gave up 0 bases and V 2 bases, and 9 bases lay outside the gene matches. This CDR3 region has 19 residues. This CDR3 reads CASSQSSGGVLSGANVLTF. The CDR3 DNA is TGTGCCAGCAGCCAATCGTCCGGGGGGGTTCTCTCTGGGGCCAACGTCCTGACTTTC.

This clonotype has just a few counts. The chain uses TRBV28 and TRBJ1-4; D unresolved. The CDR3 runs to 15 residues. CDR1 is MDHEN and CDR2 is SYDVKM in the germline V gene. Trimming took 4 bases from V and 1 from J, leaving 10 bases between them. The chain's CDR3 is CASSSLEITNEKLFF. CDR3 sequence (DNA): TGTGCCAGCAGTTCCTTGGAGATAACTAATGAAAAACTGTTTTTT.

The chain combines TRBV11-3 with TRBJ2-6; D not resolved. The CDR3 runs 15 residues. Deletions cut 5 bases from V and 2 bases from J, with 10 bases between. CDR1 and CDR2 from the germline V gene are SGHNT and YENEEA. CDR3 nucleotide sequence: TGTGCCAGCAGCCCCGGCGCTACTGGGGCCAACGTCCTGACTTTC. Residues: CASSPGATGANVLTF.